This T cell receptor beta chain was sequenced during a study of memory CD4+ T cells and cytomegalovirus serostatus. Trimming cost V 10 bases and J 2 bases, with 32 bases left between them. This CDR3 contains 19 residues. Germline V gene lookup returns CDR1 SGHNT and CDR2 YENEEA. This clone was observed a few times. The sort gate was single viable CD3+CD4+CD8-CD45RO+ cells for memory CD4+ T cells. Libraries were prepared by immunoSEQ multiplex PCR; TCRdb keeps only in-frame clonotypes and omits some of them. The profile shows about 59,000 clones, roughly 77% of them singletons. The V gene is TRBV11-3, the J gene TRBJ1-1, with D perhaps matching TRBD1 (5 bases). The sample was memory CD4+ T cells from blood. The TCR was taken from an adult in good health and CMV-seronegative. Here the CDR3 reads CATSRQMARAMDTNTEAFF. CDR3 nucleotide sequence: TGTGCCACCTCCCGCCAAATGGCAAGGGCAATGGACACTAACACTGAAGCTTTCTTT.